This T cell receptor (beta chain) was retrieved from a study of cytomegalovirus exposure and HLA in healthy donors. Amplification used 60 Vbeta primers and 13 Jbeta primers. TCRdb keeps only in-frame clones here, not all; method: immunoSEQ multiplex PCR. Counted here are about 130,000 clones, 85% occurring once; the ten biggest clones make up 6% to 8%. With respect to this clone: Its antigen is unidentified.

Whole-study results and caveats: The study had only CMV serostatus as immune exposure information. Reportedly, diagnosis of cytomegalovirus status by the classifier showed high specificity and sensitivity. Specific recognition of CMV antigens was confirmed in vitro for a few chains (all CMV-associated).

The CDR3 is 14 residues long. V gave up 5 bases and J gave up 5 bases; unmatched junction bases: 5. CDR1 SGHTA and CDR2 FQGTGA come from the germline V gene. The sample consisted of PBMCs. The TCR was taken from a woman aged 25 to 39 in good health and CMV-seropositive. The rearrangement links TRBV7-3 to TRBJ2-5; 10 bases align to TRBD2. Written as DNA, the CDR3 is TGTGCCAGCAGCCTCAGCGGGAGGGACGAGACCCAGTACTTC. Its protein product is CASSLSGRDETQYF.